This T cell receptor (beta chain) was identified during a study of blood T cell repertoires in COVID-19. Germline V lookup: CDR1 SEHNR, CDR2 FQNEAQ (reference sequence). This CDR3 contains 13 residues. The ends were cut back, 3 bases at V and 4 bases at J, with 7 bases in the middle. Measured with immunoSEQ multiplex PCR; TCRdb has only the in-frame clones, and not every one. Of about 200,000 clones detected, 75% to 90% appear once; the ten largest clones hold 15% to 20%. Sequenced sample: PBMCs or T cells enriched from blood (not recorded which). This TCR came from a man aged 40-49 years who had recovered from COVID-19. The chain links TRBV7-9 to TRBJ1-5; no definite D call. CDR3 protein: CASSFGGNQPQHF. DNA for the CDR3: TGTGCCAGCAGCTTTGGAGGAAATCAGCCCCAGCATTTT.